The next 27 T cell receptor beta chains were all read from a single sample in a study of T cell repertoires in cytomegalovirus infection. MiXCR, run by TCRdb on the reads, gives a single entry per CDR3 protein. The sample consists of approximately 750,000 distinct CDR3 sequences, 35% of them appearing once. Sample: PBMCs. These receptors all stem from a human donor in good health (CMV status not recorded). Some clones in this sample may be carry-over from other donors' samples.

This rearrangement joins TRBV9 to TRBJ2-1, with 10 bases identical to TRBD2. This CDR3 region has 15 residues. With V trimmed by 3 bases and J by 6 bases, 6 bases remained unmatched. CDR1 and CDR2 from the germline V gene are SGDLS and YYNGEE. The CDR3 coding sequence is TGTGCCAGCAGCGCTAGCGGGAGTGCCGCCAATGAGCAGTTCTTC. It codes for CASSASGSAANEQFF.

The chain is built from TRBV7-8 and TRBJ1-5; D gene ambiguous. Trimming cost V 4 bases and J 4 bases, with 11 bases left between them. The CDR3 is made up of 14 amino acids. From germline, CDR1 is SGHVS and CDR2 FQNEAQ. The CDR3 DNA reads TGTGCCAGCAGCTCAGCTGGTTTTAATCAGCCCCAGCATTTT. Protein product: CASSSAGFNQPQHF.

The V gene is TRBV6-2 or TRBV6-3, the J gene TRBJ1-5; possibly TRBD1 for D (6 bases). Germline loops: CDR1 MNHEY, CDR2 SVGEGT. The V end was cut by 8 bases, the J end by 7 bases, with 12 bases between. The CDR3 is 12 amino acids. CDR3 coding DNA: TGTGCCAGCCACAGGGAGAGACAGCCCCAGCATTTT. It is translated as CASHRERQPQHF.

The chain carries TRBV12-3 or TRBV12-4 and TRBJ2-7, with 9 bases that match TRBD1. Losses at the gene ends were 8 bases for V and 2 bases for J; bases not matched to a gene: 7. The CDR3 totals 14 residues. The CDR3 DNA is TGTGCCAGCTGTTCGGGACAGGGTGCCTACGAGCAGTACTTC. The encoded protein is CASCSGQGAYEQYF.

J is TRBJ2-5 and V is TRBV7-2, with 8 bases aligning to TRBD2. From germline, CDR1 is SGHTA and CDR2 FQGNSA. V lost 4 bases and J lost 4; bases outside the gene matches: 8. The CDR3 loop spans 15 amino acids. The CDR3 is CASSWRAGARETQYF. In DNA form, the CDR3 reads TGTGCCAGCAGCTGGAGAGCGGGGGCCCGAGAGACCCAGTACTTC. The whole variable domain, remainder taken from reference TRBV7-2 and TRBJ2-5, is GAGVSQSPSNKVTEKGKDVELRCDPISGHTALYWYRQSLGQGLEFLIYFQGNSAPDKSGLPSDRFSAERTGGSVSTLTIQRTQQEDSAVYLCASSWRAGARETQYFGPGTRLLVL.

This clonotype was detected only a few times. The rearrangement joins TRBV6-1 to TRBJ2-3; D is unresolved. V lost 4 bases, J lost 9 bases, and 11 bases lay in between. CDR3 length equals 12 residues. Germline V CDR1 and CDR2: MNHNS, SASEGT. The CDR3 here is CASSAVAGTQYF. CDR3 DNA sequence: TGTGCCAGCAGTGCTGTAGCAGGCACGCAGTATTTT.

This clonotype was counted at least ten times. This sequence joins TRBV28 and TRBJ1-2, with TRBD1 as a possible D gene (5 bases). Trimming left V 1 base short and J 3 bases short, with 12 bases between. From germline, CDR1 is MDHEN and CDR2 SYDVKM. This CDR3 has 15 residues. The CDR3 sequence: CASSLLGAQDYGYTF. In DNA form, the CDR3 reads TGTGCCAGCAGTTTATTAGGGGCGCAGGACTATGGCTACACCTTC.

The rearrangement uses TRBV28 and TRBJ1-4, with a possible D match to TRBD1 (6 bases). The CDR3 runs to 15 residues. V dropped 6 bases and J dropped 0 bases, with 11 bases sitting between them. Germline-derived CDR1 and CDR2 are MDHEN and SYDVKM. In nucleotides, the CDR3 is TGTGCCAGCAGAGAGGGGGAGGCAACTAATGAAAAACTGTTTTTT. Amino acids: CASREGEATNEKLFF.

With regard to this clonotype: At one of its ends the junction is not consistent with the germline gene, which may arise from a read error. The chain links TRBV7-3 to TRBJ2-3; perhaps TRBD1 as D (6 bases). This CDR3 is built from 16 residues. The germline CDR1 and CDR2 sequences are SGHTA and FQGTGA. In nucleotides, the CDR3 is TGTGCCAGCAGCCTCTCCGGACAGTTTAGCACAGATACGCAGTCTTTT. This sequence encodes CASSLSGQFSTDTQSF.

This clonotype was picked up a small number of times. The rearrangement joins TRBV6-5 to TRBJ2-1; TRBD2 is a possible D gene (6 bases). Between the trimmed V and J ends, which lost 8 bases and 5 bases, there was a span of 16 bases. Germline values: CDR1 MNHEY, CDR2 SVGAGI. CDR3 length: 14 residues. In DNA form, the CDR3 reads TGTGCCAGCTGTTTCGGAGGGGTGAACAATGAGCAGTTCTTC. Its protein is CASCFGGVNNEQFF.

The rearrangement links TRBV4-1 to TRBJ1-1; the D gene is possibly TRBD1 (6 bases). Germline CDR1 is MGHRA and CDR2 is YSYEKL. V gave up 3 bases and J gave up 3 bases, with 17 bases separating them. The CDR3 is 16 amino acids. The CDR3 nucleotides are TGCGCCAGCAGCCAGGAAGGCGGGGGGCGGGACACTGAAGCTTTCTTT. This encodes CASSQEGGGRDTEAFF.

Concerning this clonotype: Being one base from a much bigger clone, this may be a read error. The rearrangement joins TRBV7-4 to TRBJ2-3; D is undetermined. Germline V CDR1 and CDR2: SGHVT, SQSDAQ. The CDR3 runs to 13 residues. CDR3: CDSTYVALDTQYF. The CDR3 coding sequence is TGTGACAGCACATACGTCGCTCTTGATACGCAGTATTTT.

The genes are TRBV24-1 and TRBJ2-6, with D unresolved. The CDR3 is 16 residues long. Deletions cut 4 bases from V and 1 base from J, with 10 bases between. Germline lookup yields CDR1 KGHDR and CDR2 SFDVKD. CDR3 DNA sequence: TGTGCCACCAGTGACCCGCTTGGATCTGGGGCCAACGTCCTGACTTTC. This encodes CATSDPLGSGANVLTF.

This chain links TRBV20-1 with TRBJ1-4; unclear D gene. This CDR3 comprises 14 residues. Germline CDR1 and CDR2: DFQATT and SNEGSKA (reference sequence). Trimming left V 4 bases short and J 6 bases short, with 15 bases between. CDR3 region: CSAISRAVDEKLFF. The CDR3 coding sequence is TGCAGTGCTATCTCCCGGGCCGTCGATGAAAAACTGTTTTTT.

The CDR3 nucleotides are TGTGCCAGTAGAATACAGGGACACCCTGAAGCTTTCTTT. Its translation: CASRIQGHPEAFF. The chain employs TRBV19 and TRBJ1-1, with a tentative D call TRBD1 (6 bases). Per the germline V gene, CDR1 is LNHDA and CDR2 is SQIVND (reference sequence). The CDR3 totals 13 residues. Trimming stripped 6 bases from V and 6 bases from J, with 14 bases between.

The rearrangement links TRBV5-3 to TRBJ2-7, with TRBD2 matching over 14 bases. TRBV5-3 is treated as an ORF (open reading frame) with a function not yet certain. J gave up 4 bases and V 8 bases, and 11 bases lay outside the gene matches. The CDR3 runs to 16 residues. For the CDR3, the DNA is TGTGCCAGCAGCAAAGGACTAGCGGGAGGAACATACGAGCAGTACTTC. It encodes CASSKGLAGGTYEQYF.

The chain has TRBV5-1 and TRBJ1-1, with D possibly TRBD1 on 5 matching bases. Germline V lookup: CDR1 SGHRS, CDR2 YFSETQ. V dropped 3 bases and J dropped 5 bases, with 8 bases sitting between them. This CDR3 comprises 12 residues. CDR3 amino acids: CASSWWGTEAFF. In nucleotides, the CDR3 is TGCGCCAGCAGCTGGTGGGGGACTGAAGCTTTCTTT.

The table lists this clonotype with a few counts. The rearrangement links TRBV19 to TRBJ2-6; D is unclear. Germline values: CDR1 LNHDA, CDR2 SQIVND (reference sequence). V lost 10 bases and J lost 0, with 10 bases in between. This CDR3 comprises 14 residues. The CDR3, as DNA: TGTGCCACAAAGGAAGCCTCTGGGGCCAACGTCCTGACTTTC. Residues: CATKEASGANVLTF.

The chain recombines TRBV19 with TRBJ2-6; unclear D gene. V was cut by 5 bases and J by 0 bases, with 8 bases left in between. The germline gives CDR1 LNHDA, CDR2 SQIVND (reference sequence). CDR3 length: 15 amino acids. This chain's CDR3 is CASSGPSSGANVLTF. The CDR3 DNA follows: TGTGCCAGTAGTGGACCGAGCTCTGGGGCCAACGTCCTGACTTTC.

This clonotype was recorded many times. The V gene is TRBV4-1, the J gene TRBJ1-5, with D possibly being TRBD1 (6 bases). CDR1 MGHRA and CDR2 YSYEKL come from the germline V gene. The CDR3 extends over 14 amino acids. The germline V and J ends were trimmed by 0 bases and 5 bases, with 8 bases remaining between them. The CDR3 sequence is CASSQDRGDQPQHF. The CDR3 nucleotides read TGCGCCAGCAGCCAAGACAGGGGAGATCAGCCCCAGCATTTT.

The rearrangement uses TRBV28 and TRBJ2-7; D possibly corresponds to TRBD1 (7 bases). With 7 bases removed from V and 4 bases from J, the gap between germline ends came to 20 bases. From germline, CDR1 is MDHEN and CDR2 SYDVKM. The CDR3 spans 15 residues. For the CDR3, the DNA is TGTGCCAGCAAAAAAACAGGAGGGGGCAAGTACGAGCAGTACTTC. Translating it yields CASKKTGGGKYEQYF.

The V call is TRBV5-1, the J call TRBJ1-5; D might be TRBD1 (5 bases). The germline V and J ends were trimmed by 1 base and 7 bases, with 12 bases remaining between them. The CDR3 is made up of 14 amino acids. Germline lookup yields CDR1 SGHRS and CDR2 YFSETQ. Here the CDR3 DNA reads TGCGCCAGCAGCTTGACGGGAGGGGAGCAGCCCCAGCATTTT. Protein: CASSLTGGEQPQHF.

This clonotype was observed a few times. The gene calls are TRBV12-3 or TRBV12-4 and TRBJ1-2; tentative D call: TRBD1 (6 bases). V lost 4 bases and J lost 5, with 11 bases in between. This CDR3 region has 13 residues. In DNA form, the CDR3 reads TGTGCCAGCAGTTCCGGACAGCCGTATGGCTACACCTTC. Translation: CASSSGQPYGYTF.

The chain employs TRBV6-5 and TRBJ1-4; 9 nucleotides match TRBD1. The germline V gene encodes CDR1 MNHEY and CDR2 SVGAGI. CDR3 length: 13 residues. After removal of 10 bases from V and 6 bases from J, the junction contained 6 bases not matched to a gene. CDR3 region: CATSDRGYEKLFF. In DNA, the CDR3 is TGTGCCACCTCGGACAGGGGATATGAAAAACTGTTTTTT.

This chain links TRBV27 with TRBJ1-4; no firm D call. The CDR3 extends over 15 amino acids. Germline CDR1 is MNHEY and CDR2 is SMNVEV (reference sequence). Trimming left V 5 bases short and J 0 bases short, with 10 bases between. The DNA of the CDR3 is TGTGCCAGCAGTAGACACTCTGCAACTAATGAAAAACTGTTTTTT. It is translated as CASSRHSATNEKLFF.

This chain uses TRBV6-2 or TRBV6-3 with TRBJ2-7; TRBD2 agrees at 8 bases. The V segment lost 8 bases and the J segment 12 bases; nucleotides outside the gene matches: 15. Germline loops: CDR1 MNHEY, CDR2 SVGEGT. The CDR3 consists of 13 residues. For the CDR3, the DNA is TGTGCCAGCGGGGAAGCGGGAGCTTACGGGCGGTACTTC. This gives the protein CASGEAGAYGRYF.

This clonotype was detected a few times. The chain is built from TRBV28 and TRBJ2-7; D is undetermined. The V end lost 1 base, the J end lost 8 bases, and 9 bases lay between the germline ends. Germline CDR1 is MDHEN and CDR2 is SYDVKM. The CDR3 totals 12 residues. CDR3 coding DNA: TGTGCCAGCAGTTTATTACACGGTCAGCAGTACTTC. It codes for CASSLLHGQQYF.